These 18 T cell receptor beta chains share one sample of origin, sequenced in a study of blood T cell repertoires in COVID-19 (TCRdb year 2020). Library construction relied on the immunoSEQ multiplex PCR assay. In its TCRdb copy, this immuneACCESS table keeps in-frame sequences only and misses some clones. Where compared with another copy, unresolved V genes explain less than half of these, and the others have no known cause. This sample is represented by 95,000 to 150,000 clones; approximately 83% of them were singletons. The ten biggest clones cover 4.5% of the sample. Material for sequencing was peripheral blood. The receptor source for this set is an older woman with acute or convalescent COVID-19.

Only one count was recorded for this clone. CDR3 DNA sequence: TGCGCCAGCAGCCCCCCGGGAGGGTATAGCAATCAGCCCCAGCATTTT. Protein: CASSPPGGYSNQPQHF. The V gene is TRBV4-1, the J gene TRBJ1-5; D ambiguous. The CDR3 contains 16 residues. The germline gives CDR1 MGHRA, CDR2 YSYEKL. V lost 4 bases, J lost 0 bases, and 13 bases lay in between.

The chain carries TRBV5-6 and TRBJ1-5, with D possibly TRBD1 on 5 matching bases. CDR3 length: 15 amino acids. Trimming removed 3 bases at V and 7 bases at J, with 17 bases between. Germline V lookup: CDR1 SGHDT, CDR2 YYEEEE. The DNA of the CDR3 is TGTGCCAGCAGCTGGGGACTGGGGGGAGGCCAGCCCCAGCATTTT. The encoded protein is CASSWGLGGGQPQHF.

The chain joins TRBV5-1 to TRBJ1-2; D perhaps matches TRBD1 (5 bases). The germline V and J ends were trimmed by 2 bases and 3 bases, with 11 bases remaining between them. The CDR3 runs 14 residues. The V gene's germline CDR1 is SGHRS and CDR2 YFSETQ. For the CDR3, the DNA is TGCGCCAGCAGCTTTCTGGGGGAGGACTATGGCTACACCTTC. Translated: CASSFLGEDYGYTF. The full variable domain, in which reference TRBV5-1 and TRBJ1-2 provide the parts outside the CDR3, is KAGVTQTPRYLIKTRGQQVTLSCSPISGHRSVSWYQQTPGQGLQFLFEYFSETQRNKGNFPGRFSGRQFSNSRSEMNVSTLELGDSALYLCASSFLGEDYGYTFGSGTRLTVV.

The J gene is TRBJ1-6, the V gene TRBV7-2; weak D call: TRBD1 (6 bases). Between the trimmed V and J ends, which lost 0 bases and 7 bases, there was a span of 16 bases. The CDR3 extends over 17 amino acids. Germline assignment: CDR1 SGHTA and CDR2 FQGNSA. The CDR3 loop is CASSLAHRGARNSPLHF. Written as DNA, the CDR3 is TGTGCCAGCAGCTTAGCCCACCGGGGGGCGAGGAATTCACCCCTCCACTTT.

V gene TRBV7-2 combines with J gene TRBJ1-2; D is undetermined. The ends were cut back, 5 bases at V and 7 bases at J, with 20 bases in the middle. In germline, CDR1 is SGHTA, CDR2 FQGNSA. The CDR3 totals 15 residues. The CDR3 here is CASSPVGGDLGGYTF. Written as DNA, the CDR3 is TGTGCCAGCAGCCCCGTTGGCGGGGATCTTGGTGGCTACACCTTC.

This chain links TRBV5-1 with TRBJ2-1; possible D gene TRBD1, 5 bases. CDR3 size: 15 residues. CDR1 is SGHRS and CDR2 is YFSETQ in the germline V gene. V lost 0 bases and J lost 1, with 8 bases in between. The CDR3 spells CASSLEGVSYNEQFF. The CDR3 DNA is TGCGCCAGCAGCTTGGAAGGGGTTTCCTACAATGAGCAGTTCTTC.

The CDR3 DNA reads as TGTGCCAGCAAAGGGGCGGCGGAGAACACTGAAGCTTTCTTT. This translates into CASKGAAENTEAFF. J is TRBJ1-1 and V is TRBV27; maybe TRBD1 (5 bases). The CDR3 contains 14 residues. Per the germline V gene, CDR1 is MNHEY and CDR2 is SMNVEV (reference sequence). Trimming took off 7 bases at V and 1 base at J, with 13 bases between the two ends.

CDR3 amino acids: CASSPQGLNNSPLHF. The DNA of the CDR3 is TGTGCCAGCTCACCACAGGGGTTAAATAATTCACCCCTCCACTTT. V usage is TRBV18 and J usage is TRBJ1-6, with D possibly being TRBD1 (5 bases). The V gene's germline CDR1 is KGHSH and CDR2 LQKENI. The CDR3 covers 15 residues. V dropped 1 base and J dropped 5 bases, with 9 bases sitting between them. The full variable domain, with the rest looked up from reference TRBV18 and TRBJ1-6, is NAGVMQNPRHLVRRRGQEARLRCSPMKGHSHVYWYRQLPEEGLKFMVYLQKENIIDESGMPKERFSAEFPKEGPSILRIQQVVRGDSAAYFCASSPQGLNNSPLHFGNGTRLTVT.

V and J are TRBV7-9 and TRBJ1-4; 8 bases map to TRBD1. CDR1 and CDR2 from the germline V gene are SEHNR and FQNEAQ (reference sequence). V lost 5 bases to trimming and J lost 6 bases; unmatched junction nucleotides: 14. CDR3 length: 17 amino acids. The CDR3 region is CASSQGAPFGSYEKLFF. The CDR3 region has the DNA TGTGCCAGCAGCCAGGGGGCTCCCTTTGGCAGCTATGAAAAACTGTTTTTT. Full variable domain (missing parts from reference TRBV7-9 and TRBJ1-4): DTGVSQNPRHKITKRGQNVTFRCDPISEHNRLYWYRQTLGQGPEFLTYFQNEAQLEKSRLLSDRFSAERPKGSFSTLEIQRTEQGDSAMYLCASSQGAPFGSYEKLFFGSGTQLSVL.

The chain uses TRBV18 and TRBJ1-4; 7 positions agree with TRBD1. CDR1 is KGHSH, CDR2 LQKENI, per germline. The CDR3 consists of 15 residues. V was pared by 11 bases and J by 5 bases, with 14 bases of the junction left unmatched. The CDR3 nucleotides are TGTGCCTCAACCCTCTCCGGGACAGAGAATGAAAAACTGTTTTTT. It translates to CASTLSGTENEKLFF.

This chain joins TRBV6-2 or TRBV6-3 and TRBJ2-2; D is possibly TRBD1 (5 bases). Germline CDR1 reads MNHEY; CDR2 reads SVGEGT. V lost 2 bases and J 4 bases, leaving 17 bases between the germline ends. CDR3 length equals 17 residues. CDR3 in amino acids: CASSYEMGRGATGELFF. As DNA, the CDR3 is TGTGCCAGCAGTTACGAAATGGGGCGCGGAGCCACCGGGGAGCTGTTTTTT.

DNA of the CDR3: TGTGCCAGCAGAGGAGGGGAAGGGAACTATGGCTACACCTTC. Translation: CASRGGEGNYGYTF. The rearrangement links TRBV2 to TRBJ1-2; tentative D call: TRBD1 (5 bases). This CDR3 has 14 amino acids. Germline CDR1 is SNHLY and CDR2 is FYNNEI. Deletions cut 6 bases from V and 2 bases from J, with 13 bases between.

The CDR3 DNA reads as TGTGCCAGCAGCTTATATACAGGGGCCTACGAGCAGTACTTC. Protein sequence: CASSLYTGAYEQYF. The chain couples TRBV11-1 to TRBJ2-7, with 7 bases aligning to TRBD1. This CDR3 spans 14 amino acids. V lost 2 bases, J lost 2 bases, and 3 bases stayed unmatched. CDR1 and CDR2 (germline): SGHAT, FQDESV (reference sequence).

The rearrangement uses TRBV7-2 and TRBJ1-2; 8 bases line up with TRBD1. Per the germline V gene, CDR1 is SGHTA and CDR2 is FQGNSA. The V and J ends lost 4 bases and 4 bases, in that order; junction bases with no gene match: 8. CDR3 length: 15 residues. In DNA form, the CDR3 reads TGTGCCAGCAGCTCCGAAGGGACAGGAATCTATGGCTACACCTTC. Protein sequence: CASSSEGTGIYGYTF. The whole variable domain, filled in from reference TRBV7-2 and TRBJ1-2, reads GAGVSQSPSNKVTEKGKDVELRCDPISGHTALYWYRQSLGQGLEFLIYFQGNSAPDKSGLPSDRFSAERTGGSVSTLTIQRTQQEDSAVYLCASSSEGTGIYGYTFGSGTRLTVV.

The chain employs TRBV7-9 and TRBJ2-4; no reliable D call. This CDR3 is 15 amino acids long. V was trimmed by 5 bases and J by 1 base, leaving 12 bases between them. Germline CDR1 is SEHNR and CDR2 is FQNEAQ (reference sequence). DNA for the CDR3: TGTGCCAGCAGCCCCCGGCGCGGCGCCAAAAACATTCAGTACTTC. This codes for CASSPRRGAKNIQYF.

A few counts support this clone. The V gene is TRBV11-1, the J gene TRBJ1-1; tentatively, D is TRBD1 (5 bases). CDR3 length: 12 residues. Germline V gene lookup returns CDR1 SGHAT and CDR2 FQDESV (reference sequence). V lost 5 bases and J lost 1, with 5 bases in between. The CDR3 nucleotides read TGTGCCAGCAGCCAGGGGAACACTGAAGCTTTCTTT. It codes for CASSQGNTEAFF.

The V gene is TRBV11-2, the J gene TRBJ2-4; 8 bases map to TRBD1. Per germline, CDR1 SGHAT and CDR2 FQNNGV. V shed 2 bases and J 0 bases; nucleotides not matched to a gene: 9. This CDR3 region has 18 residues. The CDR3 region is CASSLSQGQGLAKNIQYF. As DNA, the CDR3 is TGTGCCAGCAGCTTAAGTCAAGGACAGGGACTAGCCAAAAACATTCAGTACTTC. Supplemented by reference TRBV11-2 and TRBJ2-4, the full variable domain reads EAGVAQSPRYKIIEKRQSVAFWCNPISGHATLYWYQQILGQGPKLLIQFQNNGVVDDSQLPKDRFSAERLKGVDSTLKIQPAKLEDSAVYLCASSLSQGQGLAKNIQYFGAGTRLSVL.

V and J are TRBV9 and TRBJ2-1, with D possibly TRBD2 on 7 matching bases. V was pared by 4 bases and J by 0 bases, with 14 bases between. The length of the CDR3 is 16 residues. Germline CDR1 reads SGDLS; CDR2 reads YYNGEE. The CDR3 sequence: CASSLGGPSSYNEQFF. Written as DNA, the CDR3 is TGTGCCAGCAGCCTGGGGGGGCCAAGCTCCTACAATGAGCAGTTCTTC.